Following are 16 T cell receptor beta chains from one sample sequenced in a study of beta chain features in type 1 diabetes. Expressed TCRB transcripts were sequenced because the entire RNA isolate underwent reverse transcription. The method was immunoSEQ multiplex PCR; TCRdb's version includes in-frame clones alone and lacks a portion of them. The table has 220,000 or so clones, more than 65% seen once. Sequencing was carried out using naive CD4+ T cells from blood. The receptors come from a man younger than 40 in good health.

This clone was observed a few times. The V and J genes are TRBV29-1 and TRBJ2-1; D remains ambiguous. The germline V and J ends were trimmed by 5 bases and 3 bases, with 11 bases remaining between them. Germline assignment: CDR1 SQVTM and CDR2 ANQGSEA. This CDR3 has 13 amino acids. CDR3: CSVRQTFYNEQFF. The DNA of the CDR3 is TGCAGCGTTCGGCAGACCTTCTACAATGAGCAGTTCTTC.

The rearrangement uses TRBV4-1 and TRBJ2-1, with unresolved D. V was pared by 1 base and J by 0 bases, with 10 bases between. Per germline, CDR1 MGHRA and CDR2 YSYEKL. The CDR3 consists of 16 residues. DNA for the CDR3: TGCGCCAGCAGCCAAGGACCCACCGGCTCCTACAATGAGCAGTTCTTC. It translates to CASSQGPTGSYNEQFF.

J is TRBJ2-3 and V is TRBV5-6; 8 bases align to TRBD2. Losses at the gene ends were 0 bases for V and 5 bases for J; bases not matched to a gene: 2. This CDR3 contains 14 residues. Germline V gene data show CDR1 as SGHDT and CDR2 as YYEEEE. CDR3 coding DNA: TGTGCCAGCAGCTTGGGGCTAGCGGGAGATACGCAGTATTTT. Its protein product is CASSLGLAGDTQYF.

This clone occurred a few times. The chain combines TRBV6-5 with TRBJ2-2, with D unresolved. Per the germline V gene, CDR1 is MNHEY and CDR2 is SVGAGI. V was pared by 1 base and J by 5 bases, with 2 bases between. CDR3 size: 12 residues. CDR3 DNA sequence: TGTGCCAGCAGTTACTGGACCGGGGAGCTGTTTTTT. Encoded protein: CASSYWTGELFF.

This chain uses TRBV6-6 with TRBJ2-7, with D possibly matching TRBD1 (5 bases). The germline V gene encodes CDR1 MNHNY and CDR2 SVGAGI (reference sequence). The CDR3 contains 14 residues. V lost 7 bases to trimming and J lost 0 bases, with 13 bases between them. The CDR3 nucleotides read TGTGCCAGCAAAGAGCAGGGTAGCTCCTACGAGCAGTACTTC. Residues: CASKEQGSSYEQYF.

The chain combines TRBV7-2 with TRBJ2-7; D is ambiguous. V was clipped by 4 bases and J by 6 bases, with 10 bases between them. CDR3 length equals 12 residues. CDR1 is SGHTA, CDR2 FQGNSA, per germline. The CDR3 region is CASSSSYGEQYF. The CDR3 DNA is TGTGCCAGCAGCTCCTCCTATGGCGAGCAGTACTTC.

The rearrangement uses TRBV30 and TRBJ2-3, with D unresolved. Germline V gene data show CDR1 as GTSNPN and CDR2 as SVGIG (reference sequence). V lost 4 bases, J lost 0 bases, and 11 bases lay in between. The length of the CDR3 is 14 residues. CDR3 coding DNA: TGTGCCTGGATGGATTGGGGAAGCACAGATACGCAGTATTTT. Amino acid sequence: CAWMDWGSTDTQYF.

The CDR3: CAWSVGTSGSYNEQFF. DNA of the CDR3: TGTGCCTGGAGTGTAGGGACTAGCGGGAGCTACAATGAGCAGTTCTTC. The chain is built from TRBV30 and TRBJ2-1, with TRBD2 matching 14 bases. This CDR3 is built from 16 residues. The V segment lost 0 bases and the J segment 3 bases; nucleotides outside the gene matches: 1. The germline V gene has CDR1 GTSNPN and CDR2 SVGIG (reference sequence).

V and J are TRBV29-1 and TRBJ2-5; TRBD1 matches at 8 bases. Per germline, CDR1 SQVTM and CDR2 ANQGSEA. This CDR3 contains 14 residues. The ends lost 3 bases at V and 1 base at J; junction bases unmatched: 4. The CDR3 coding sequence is TGCAGCGTTGACCGTGGACAGGGCCAAGAGACCCAGTACTTC. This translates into CSVDRGQGQETQYF.

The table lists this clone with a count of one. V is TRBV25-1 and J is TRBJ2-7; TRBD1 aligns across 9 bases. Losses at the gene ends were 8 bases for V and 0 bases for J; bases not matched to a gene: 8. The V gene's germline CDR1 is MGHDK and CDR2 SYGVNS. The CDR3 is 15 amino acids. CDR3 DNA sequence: TGTGCCAGCGGGGGGACAGGGAGGAACTCCTACGAGCAGTACTTC. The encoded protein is CASGGTGRNSYEQYF.

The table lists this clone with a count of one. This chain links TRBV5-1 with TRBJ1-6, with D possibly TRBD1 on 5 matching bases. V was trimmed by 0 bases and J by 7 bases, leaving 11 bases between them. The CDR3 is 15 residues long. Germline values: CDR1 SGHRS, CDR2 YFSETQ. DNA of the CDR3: TGCGCCAGCAGCTTGGTCGGACAAGGGAATTCACCCCTCCACTTT. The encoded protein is CASSLVGQGNSPLHF.

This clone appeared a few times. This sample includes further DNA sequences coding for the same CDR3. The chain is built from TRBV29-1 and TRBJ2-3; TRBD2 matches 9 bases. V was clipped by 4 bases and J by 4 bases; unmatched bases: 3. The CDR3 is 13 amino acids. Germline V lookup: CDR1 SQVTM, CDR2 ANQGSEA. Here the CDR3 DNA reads TGCAGCGTTGGCGGGAGGGCGGCAGATACGCAGTATTTT. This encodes CSVGGRAADTQYF.

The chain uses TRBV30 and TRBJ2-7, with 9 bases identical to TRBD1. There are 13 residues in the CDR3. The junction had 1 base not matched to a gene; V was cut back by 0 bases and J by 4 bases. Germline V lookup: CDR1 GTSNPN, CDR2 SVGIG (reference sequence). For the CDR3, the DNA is TGTGCCTGGAGTGTACAGGGGGCGTACGAGCAGTACTTC. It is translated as CAWSVQGAYEQYF.

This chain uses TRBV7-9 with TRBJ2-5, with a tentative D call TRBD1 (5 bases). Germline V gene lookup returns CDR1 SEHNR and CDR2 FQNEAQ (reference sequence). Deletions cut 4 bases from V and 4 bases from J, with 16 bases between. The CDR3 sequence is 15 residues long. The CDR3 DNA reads TGTGCCAGCAGCTCCCCCTTGGGGCTGGGAGAGACCCAGTACTTC. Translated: CASSSPLGLGETQYF.

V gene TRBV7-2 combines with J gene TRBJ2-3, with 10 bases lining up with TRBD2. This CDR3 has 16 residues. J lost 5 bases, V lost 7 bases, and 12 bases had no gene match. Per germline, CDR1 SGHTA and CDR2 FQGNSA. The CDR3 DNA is TGTGCCAGCACCCTAGCGCTAGCGGGAGCCGGAGATACGCAGTATTTT. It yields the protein CASTLALAGAGDTQYF.

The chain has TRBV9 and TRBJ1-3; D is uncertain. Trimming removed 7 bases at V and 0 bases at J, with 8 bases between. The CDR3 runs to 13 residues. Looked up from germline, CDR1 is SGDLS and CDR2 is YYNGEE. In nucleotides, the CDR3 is TGTGCCAGCTGGTGGGGCTCTGGAAACACCATATATTTT. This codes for CASWWGSGNTIYF.